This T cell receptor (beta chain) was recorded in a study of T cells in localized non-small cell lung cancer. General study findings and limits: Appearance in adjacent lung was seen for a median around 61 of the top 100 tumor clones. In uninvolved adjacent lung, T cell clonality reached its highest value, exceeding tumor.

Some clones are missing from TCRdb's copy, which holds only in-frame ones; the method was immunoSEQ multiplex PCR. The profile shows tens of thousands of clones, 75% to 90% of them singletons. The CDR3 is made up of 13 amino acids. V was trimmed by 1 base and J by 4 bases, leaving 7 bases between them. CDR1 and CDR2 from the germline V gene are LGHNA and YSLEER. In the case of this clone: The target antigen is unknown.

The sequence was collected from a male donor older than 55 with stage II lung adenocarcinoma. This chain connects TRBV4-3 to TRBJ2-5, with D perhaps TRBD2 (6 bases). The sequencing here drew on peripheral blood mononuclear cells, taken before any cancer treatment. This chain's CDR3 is CASSQAAGETQYF. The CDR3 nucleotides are TGCGCCAGCAGCCAAGCAGCGGGAGAGACCCAGTACTTC.